The 25 T cell receptor beta chains listed next were all sequenced from one sample in a study of T cell changes during pregnancy in multiple sclerosis (dated by TCRdb to 2018 to 2020). Libraries were built with the immunoSEQ multiplex PCR assay. The clones in this table, taken by TCRdb from immuneACCESS, are in-frame only. Not every clone is retained; where verified, under half of the shortfall comes from an unresolved V gene, and the cause of the rest is unknown. For this sample there are 45,000 to 50,000 clones; about 91% appear just once. Approximately 0.4% of the sample is held by the ten biggest clonotypes. This sample comprised CD4+ T cells from peripheral blood mononuclear cells, obtained in the second trimester of pregnancy. These receptor sequences come from a female donor in good health, enrolled as a control in a pregnancy study.

The chain is built from TRBV29-1 and TRBJ1-3; D is perhaps TRBD1 (6 bases). Germline CDR1 and CDR2: SQVTM and ANQGSEA. Trimming stripped 1 base from V and 4 bases from J, with 11 bases between. This CDR3 is 14 amino acids long. The CDR3 region is CSVEGQEPGNTIYF. The CDR3 DNA reads TGCAGCGTTGAAGGACAGGAGCCCGGAAACACCATATATTTT.

V and J are TRBV4-3 and TRBJ1-6; TRBD1 agrees at 10 bases. V lost 4 bases and J lost 1; bases outside the gene matches: 10. Germline V lookup: CDR1 LGHNA, CDR2 YSLEER. The CDR3 is 19 amino acids. CDR3 sequence reads: CASSRSSTGGTSYNSPLHF. In DNA, the CDR3 is TGCGCCAGCAGCCGATCGTCGACAGGGGGCACGTCCTATAATTCACCCCTCCACTTT.

The V gene is TRBV5-1, the J gene TRBJ2-2, with TRBD1 matching over 7 bases. This CDR3 has 15 residues. The ends lost 4 bases at V and 1 base at J; junction bases unmatched: 4. Germline V gives CDR1 SGHRS, CDR2 YFSETQ. The CDR3 region has the DNA TGCGCCAGCAGCAAGGACAGGATGAACACCGGGGAGCTGTTTTTT. Protein product: CASSKDRMNTGELFF.

This clone was seen just once. The CDR3 bases are TGCGCCAGCAGCCAGGGGAACCGGGACAGGGTTAATGAAAAACTGTTTTTT. This sequence encodes CASSQGNRDRVNEKLFF. The J gene is TRBJ1-4, the V gene TRBV5-1, with 9 bases identical to TRBD1. The V and J ends lost 4 bases and 4 bases, in that order; junction bases with no gene match: 11. The germline V gene has CDR1 SGHRS and CDR2 YFSETQ. This CDR3 is built from 17 residues.

This rearrangement joins TRBV6-5 to TRBJ2-5, with 13 bases aligning to TRBD2. From germline, CDR1 is MNHEY and CDR2 SVGAGI. The CDR3 has 15 residues. V was clipped by 6 bases and J by 5 bases; unmatched bases: 6. The CDR3 bases are TGTGCCAGCAGCATAGGGACTAGCGGGGTTGAGACCCAGTACTTC. Its translation: CASSIGTSGVETQYF.

The gene calls are TRBV4-2 and TRBJ2-7, with 7 positions matching TRBD1. CDR1 and CDR2 (germline): LGHNA, YNFKEQ. V was pared by 2 bases and J by 2 bases, with 6 bases of the junction left unmatched. This CDR3 comprises 15 residues. The CDR3 bases are TGTGCCAGCAGCCAAACCGGGACAGCCGCCTACGAGCAGTACTTC. It codes for CASSQTGTAAYEQYF.

The chain recombines TRBV6-1 with TRBJ1-1; D is possibly TRBD1 (5 bases). From germline, CDR1 is MNHNS and CDR2 SASEGT. CDR3 length: 14 amino acids. V was clipped by 2 bases and J by 0 bases, with 7 bases between them. CDR3 in amino acids: CASSEQGLNTEAFF. DNA of the CDR3: TGTGCCAGCAGTGAACAGGGTCTGAACACTGAAGCTTTCTTT.

The rearrangement links TRBV5-5 to TRBJ2-7, with D uncertain. The germline V and J ends were trimmed by 6 bases and 4 bases, with 11 bases remaining between them. The CDR3 contains 12 residues. The germline V gene encodes CDR1 SGHKS and CDR2 YYEKEE (reference sequence). The DNA of the CDR3 is TGTGCCAGCACCTCCCCAGGATACGAGCAGTACTTC. This gives the protein CASTSPGYEQYF.

This clone was seen a single time. The chain couples TRBV29-1 to TRBJ1-3, with a possible D match to TRBD1 (5 bases). V was shortened by 4 bases and J by 0 bases, with 10 bases between the two germline ends. Germline CDR1 SQVTM, CDR2 ANQGSEA. The CDR3 sequence is 14 residues long. The CDR3 is CSVATTASGNTIYF. The CDR3 DNA is TGCAGCGTTGCGACGACAGCCTCTGGAAACACCATATATTTT.

The CDR3 loop reads CASSYRSKVDEKLFF. CDR3 nucleotides: TGTGCCAGCAGTTACCGGTCTAAAGTGGATGAAAAACTGTTTTTT. This chain connects TRBV6-5 to TRBJ1-4; D gene unclear. Per germline, CDR1 MNHEY and CDR2 SVGAGI. Trimming shortened V by 2 bases and J by 6 bases, and 13 bases separated the two germline ends. The CDR3 runs 15 residues.

This clone was observed a handful of times. The CDR3 nucleotides are TGTGCCAGTTTAGGACAGGGAATAAACACTGAAGCTTTCTTT. This gives the protein CASLGQGINTEAFF. The gene calls are TRBV6-5 and TRBJ1-1, with 8 positions matching TRBD1. CDR3 length: 14 amino acids. Germline CDR1 is MNHEY and CDR2 is SVGAGI. Trimming cost V 9 bases and J 2 bases; bases outside gene matches: 8.

As to this clone: One end of the junction is discordant with germline, which a read error may explain. The J gene is TRBJ1-2, the V gene TRBV19; D is unclear. The germline V gene encodes CDR1 LNHDA and CDR2 SQIVND (reference sequence). The length of the CDR3 is 13 residues. CDR3 protein: CASSIEVNHGYTF. The CDR3 region has the DNA TGTGCCAGTAGTATTGAGGTTAACCATGGCTACACCTTC.

The V gene is TRBV19, the J gene TRBJ2-7; 7 nucleotides line up with TRBD2. CDR1 and CDR2 (germline): LNHDA, SQIVND (reference sequence). Trimming took 3 bases from V and 6 from J; bases not matched to a gene: 2. This CDR3 is 12 amino acids long. The CDR3 region is CASSMGGVEQYF. CDR3 coding DNA: TGTGCCAGTAGTATGGGGGGGGTCGAGCAGTACTTC.

The chain has TRBV19 and TRBJ2-5; D may be TRBD2 (5 bases). V dropped 3 bases and J dropped 7 bases, with 21 bases sitting between them. Germline assignment: CDR1 LNHDA and CDR2 SQIVND (reference sequence). The CDR3 runs to 16 residues. The DNA of the CDR3 is TGTGCCAGTAGTATGAGCGGCAGAGCAGTCCACGGGACCCAGTACTTC. The encoded protein is CASSMSGRAVHGTQYF.

This chain joins TRBV19 and TRBJ1-2, with 8 bases matching TRBD1. Trimming at V came to 4 bases and at J to 7 bases, leaving 5 bases not matched to a gene. The CDR3 covers 13 residues. Looked up from germline, CDR1 is LNHDA and CDR2 is SQIVND (reference sequence). The CDR3 here is CASSTTGVGGYTF. In nucleotides, the CDR3 is TGTGCCAGTAGTACGACAGGGGTTGGTGGCTACACCTTC.

The chain is built from TRBV29-1 and TRBJ2-5; 10 positions agree with TRBD2. In germline, CDR1 is SQVTM, CDR2 ANQGSEA. J lost 1 base, V lost 7 bases, and 6 bases had no gene match. The CDR3 totals 14 residues. The CDR3 DNA reads TGCAGCGGACGAACTAGCGGGATCCAAGAGACCCAGTACTTC. Its protein is CSGRTSGIQETQYF.

This chain uses TRBV5-1 with TRBJ1-1; D is ambiguous. V dropped 3 bases and J dropped 3 bases, with 12 bases sitting between them. The germline V gene has CDR1 SGHRS and CDR2 YFSETQ. The CDR3 loop spans 14 amino acids. The CDR3 region is CASSYIGDDTEAFF. The CDR3 DNA sequence: TGCGCCAGCAGCTATATCGGGGATGACACTGAAGCTTTCTTT.

This clone appeared once. The J gene is TRBJ2-3, the V gene TRBV18; D is undetermined. CDR3 length: 14 amino acids. CDR1 is KGHSH and CDR2 is LQKENI in the germline V gene. Between the trimmed V and J ends, which lost 3 bases and 2 bases, there was a span of 9 bases. Here the CDR3 reads CASSPGRDTDTQYF. Here the CDR3 DNA reads TGTGCCAGCTCACCGGGCCGTGACACAGATACGCAGTATTTT.

The gene calls are TRBV9 and TRBJ1-6, with 9 nucleotides matching TRBD1. The junction had 10 bases not matched to a gene; V was cut back by 2 bases and J by 10 bases. CDR1 SGDLS and CDR2 YYNGEE come from the germline V gene. The CDR3 is 16 residues long. The CDR3 sequence: CASSVGTGIGGSPLHF. The CDR3 DNA reads as TGTGCCAGCAGCGTGGGGACAGGGATAGGAGGCTCACCCCTCCACTTT.

This chain joins TRBV19 and TRBJ1-5; possibly TRBD1 for D (5 bases). CDR1 is LNHDA and CDR2 is SQIVND in the germline V gene (reference sequence). The CDR3 sequence is 12 residues long. V lost 6 bases to trimming and J lost 10 bases, with 13 bases between them. The CDR3 region is CASRLGRGPQHF. The CDR3 DNA reads TGTGCCAGTAGATTGGGAAGGGGCCCCCAGCATTTT.

J is TRBJ2-2 and V is TRBV6-6; tentatively, D is TRBD2 (5 bases). Germline loops: CDR1 MNHNY, CDR2 SVGAGI (reference sequence). The CDR3 spans 15 residues. Deletions cut 6 bases from V and 7 bases from J, with 18 bases between. CDR3 bases: TGTGCCAGCAGAACCCGACCGGGGTCGAGCGGGGAGCTGTTTTTT. Translation gives CASRTRPGSSGELFF.

This clone was seen once. This sequence joins TRBV7-2 and TRBJ2-5; 7 positions agree with TRBD1. The junction had 5 bases not matched to a gene; V was cut back by 4 bases and J by 3 bases. The germline V gene encodes CDR1 SGHTA and CDR2 FQGNSA. CDR3 length: 14 amino acids. DNA of the CDR3: TGTGCCAGCAGCTCACAGGGGCGGGAAGAGACCCAGTACTTC. Residues: CASSSQGREETQYF.

This rearrangement joins TRBV7-8 to TRBJ2-7; D is possibly TRBD2 (6 bases). V was pared by 4 bases and J by 1 base, with 14 bases between. The CDR3 is made up of 15 amino acids. Germline V CDR1 and CDR2: SGHVS, FQNEAQ. The CDR3 spells CASSWGVAHSYEQYF. Written as DNA, the CDR3 is TGTGCCAGCAGCTGGGGGGTAGCGCATTCCTACGAGCAGTACTTC.

This rearrangement joins TRBV28 to TRBJ2-3, with D perhaps TRBD1 (5 bases). Germline V lookup: CDR1 MDHEN, CDR2 SYDVKM. V lost 2 bases, J lost 4 bases, and 10 bases lay in between. The CDR3 runs to 14 residues. CDR3 DNA sequence: TGTGCCAGCAGTTTAAGCAGGGTGGCAGATACGCAGTATTTT. Protein product: CASSLSRVADTQYF.

In regard to this clone: The junction departs from the called germline gene at one end, perhaps through a read error. The chain carries TRBV19 and TRBJ2-3; TRBD2 agrees at 12 bases. CDR3 length: 15 amino acids. Per germline, CDR1 LNHDA and CDR2 SQIVND (reference sequence). This CDR3 reads CASSTTSGGTNTQYF. The CDR3 nucleotides are TGTGCCAGTAGTACGACTAGCGGGGGCACAAATACGCAGTATTTT. The full variable domain, with the rest looked up from reference TRBV19 and TRBJ2-3, is DGGITQSPKYLFRKEGQNVTLSCEQNLNHDAMYWYRQDPGQGLRLIYYSQIVNDFQKGDIAEGYSVSREKKESFPLTVTSAQKNPTAFYLCASSTTSGGTNTQYFGPGTRLTVL.